Shown below are 7 T cell receptor beta chains from a single sample sequenced in a study of cytomegalovirus exposure and HLA in healthy donors. The PCR contained 60 Vbeta and 13 Jbeta primers. Clones were sequenced by immunoSEQ multiplex PCR, and TCRdb holds only the in-frame ones, with some missing. This sample carries about 170,000 clones, around four fifths of them seen once, and the ten largest clones take 0.95% to 1.5%. Sequenced material: PBMCs. Source of these receptors: a boy aged 2 to 10 in good health and CMV-seronegative.

This chain connects TRBV6-5 to TRBJ1-1, with 7 nucleotides matching TRBD1. V lost 5 bases to trimming and J lost 5 bases; unmatched junction nucleotides: 11. This CDR3 region has 15 residues. The germline CDR1 and CDR2 sequences are MNHEY and SVGAGI. The chain's CDR3 is CASSKDRAAKTEAFF. The CDR3, as DNA: TGTGCCAGCAGTAAAGACAGGGCCGCGAAAACTGAAGCTTTCTTT.

This clone was seen a handful of times. The chain joins TRBV25-1 to TRBJ1-1, with TRBD1 matching over 8 bases. The V segment lost 6 bases and the J segment 4 bases; nucleotides outside the gene matches: 10. This CDR3 spans 15 amino acids. Germline V gene lookup returns CDR1 MGHDK and CDR2 SYGVNS. CDR3 loop: CASSNQGAGSTEAFF. Written as DNA, the CDR3 is TGTGCCAGCAGCAATCAGGGGGCTGGAAGCACTGAAGCTTTCTTT.

The chain couples TRBV9 to TRBJ2-7; a weak D match, TRBD2 (5 bases). Germline V gene sequence: CDR1 SGDLS, CDR2 YYNGEE. The CDR3 has 14 amino acids. V lost 3 bases to trimming and J lost 0 bases, with 10 bases between them. The DNA for the CDR3 is TGTGCCAGCAGCGCCGACTACCGCTCCTACGAGCAGTACTTC. This encodes CASSADYRSYEQYF.

The rearrangement uses TRBV9 and TRBJ2-1, with D possibly TRBD2 on 7 matching bases. Germline V gene sequence: CDR1 SGDLS, CDR2 YYNGEE. Trimming pared 3 bases from V and 9 bases from J, leaving 13 bases between. This CDR3 has 13 amino acids. CDR3 amino acids: CASSGGPGGEQFF. The CDR3 DNA reads TGTGCCAGCAGCGGGGGGCCGGGGGGTGAGCAGTTCTTC.

The rearrangement joins TRBV10-3 to TRBJ2-7; 8 bases line up with TRBD2. V lost 10 bases to trimming and J lost 5 bases; unmatched junction nucleotides: 10. Per the germline V gene, CDR1 is ENHRY and CDR2 is SYGVKD. The length of the CDR3 is 13 residues. CDR3 coding DNA: TGTGCCAACGCCCATAGCGGGGTGGACGAGCAGTACTTC. Its translation is CANAHSGVDEQYF.

The chain joins TRBV7-9 to TRBJ2-1, with 7 bases fitting TRBD1. In germline, CDR1 is SEHNR, CDR2 FQNEAQ (reference sequence). The CDR3 sequence is 12 residues long. The J segment lost 13 bases and the V segment lost 6 bases, leaving 9 bases of the junction unmatched. Here the CDR3 reads CASSSGQVGQFF. The CDR3 DNA sequence: TGTGCCAGCAGTTCCGGACAGGTGGGTCAGTTCTTC.

The chain is built from TRBV6-5 and TRBJ1-1, with D perhaps TRBD1 (5 bases). CDR1 is MNHEY, CDR2 SVGAGI, per germline. The ends were cut back, 6 bases at V and 1 base at J, with 9 bases in the middle. The CDR3 is 13 amino acids. The CDR3 DNA sequence: TGTGCCAGCAGGATGACAGAGAACACTGAAGCTTTCTTT. Its protein is CASRMTENTEAFF.